Listed here are 5 T cell receptor beta chains from one sample, sequenced in a study of breast tumors, draining lymph nodes, adjacent tissues. TCRdb used MiXCR to reprocess the multiplex PCR reads, holding one entry per CDR3 protein. The sample holds about 180,000 distinct CDR3 sequences, roughly a third seen once. Axillary draining lymph nodes of breast cancer patients supplied the node samples. The sequencing input was axillary lymph node tissue. The receptors were sampled from a female donor with breast cancer. Some clones in this sample may be carry-over from other donors' samples.

There are many counts of this clonotype. The chain recombines TRBV9 with TRBJ2-1; TRBD2 matches 10 bases. V gave up 6 bases and J gave up 8 bases; unmatched junction bases: 17. The CDR3 totals 17 residues. Germline CDR1 is SGDLS and CDR2 is YYNGEE. CDR3 amino acids: CASNSVVQAGGHDEQFF. The CDR3 nucleotides are TGTGCCAGCAATTCAGTAGTACAAGCGGGAGGGCATGATGAGCAGTTCTTC.

This clonotype was detected ten times or more. This chain uses TRBV2 with TRBJ2-5, with 7 bases aligning to TRBD2. The CDR3 spans 15 residues. V lost 4 bases to trimming and J lost 2 bases; unmatched junction nucleotides: 7. Germline V gene sequence: CDR1 SNHLY, CDR2 FYNNEI. CDR3: CASSGGGRAQETQYF. As DNA, the CDR3 is TGTGCCAGCAGTGGGGGCGGGAGAGCTCAAGAGACCCAGTACTTC.

This clonotype was counted at least ten times. The chain joins TRBV18 to TRBJ2-7; D ambiguous. Per germline, CDR1 KGHSH and CDR2 LQKENI. V lost 3 bases and J lost 3, with 12 bases in between. The CDR3 is made up of 14 amino acids. CDR3 sequence reads: CASSPGLGGYEQYF. Written as DNA, the CDR3 is TGTGCCAGCTCACCCGGTCTAGGTGGCTACGAGCAGTACTTC.

This clonotype appeared a few times. The J gene is TRBJ2-6, the V gene TRBV28; D gene ambiguous. The CDR3 length is 15 residues. In germline, CDR1 is MDHEN, CDR2 SYDVKM. V shed 6 bases and J shed 4 bases, with 13 bases lying between them. CDR3 in amino acids: CASSPRGMGANVLTF. In DNA form, the CDR3 reads TGTGCCAGCAGCCCCCGAGGTATGGGGGCCAACGTCCTGACTTTC. Combining the CDR3 with reference TRBV28 and TRBJ2-6 gives the whole variable domain DVKVTQSSRYLVKRTGEKVFLECVQDMDHENMFWYRQDPGLGLRLIYFSYDVKMKEKGDIPEGYSVSREKKERFSLILESASTNQTSMYLCASSPRGMGANVLTFGAGSRLTVL.

This clonotype has at least ten counts. This rearrangement joins TRBV7-3 to TRBJ1-2, with TRBD1 identical over 7 bases. V shed 5 bases, J shed 4 bases, and the junction held 10 bases outside the gene matches. CDR1 and CDR2 from the germline V gene are SGHTA and FQGTGA. The CDR3 is made up of 15 amino acids. The CDR3 protein is CASSNPSTGSYGYTF. The CDR3 DNA is TGTGCCAGCAGCAACCCGTCGACAGGGAGCTATGGCTACACCTTC.